Below, one T cell receptor beta chain is given with its context. Which antigen it targets is not known. Within one base of it there is no much larger clone, and no base qualities were kept. Library prep was done by the immunoSEQ multiplex PCR assay. The multiplex PCR relied on a mix of 60 forward primers for TCR Vbeta segments and 13 reverse primers for TCR Jbeta segments. The CDR3 region of rearranged TCR beta genes was amplified from genomic DNA by a multiplex PCR assay. On the Illumina HiSeq System, the amplified TCR beta libraries were sequenced as 87-base-pair reads. The paper's data handling went like this. In a later analysis, tens of millions of unique TCR beta chains were counted across the approximately 640 repertoires, and roughly 11 million of these chains were shared by at least two donors. A nearest-neighbor algorithm error-corrected the raw reads and collapsed the reads into unique sequences, merging closely related sequences to remove PCR and sequencing errors. Alignment of CDR3 sequences to IMGT reference sequences was used to assign V, D and J gene segments. For a sequence to be retained, a match of at least six nucleotides to both a V gene segment and a J gene segment was required. A rearrangement counted as productive if the CDR3 had no stop codons and remained in frame with V and J, and every other rearrangement counted as non-productive. CDR3 was defined according to IMGT convention as the region running from the second conserved V-encoded cysteine to the conserved J-encoded phenylalanine. Sequences without an unambiguous match to a single V gene segment were excluded from the earlier analysis of about 600 of the donors. An earlier analysis of 550 to 650 of the donors classified V segments as functional when productive rearrangements were above 56.7% and as segregating when the standard deviation between donors was above 5%. To diagnose cytomegalovirus status from the catalog of TCR beta chain sequences, a statistical classification framework was built. A later analysis assigned V and J genes by comparing TCR nucleotide sequences with IMGT/GENE-DB human TR gene sequences. Using the TCRdist pipeline, a later analysis assigned CDR3 sequences along with most-parsimonious VDJ recombination scenarios. A later analysis defined each TCR beta chain by its CDR3 amino acid sequence plus V-gene family, and excluded reads lacking a unique V-gene family. To address suspected cross-contamination and a sequencing artifact, a later analysis removed 450 to 700 highly shared, low-generation-probability nucleotide sequences. In a later analysis, a clonal expansion index for each public chain was calculated from normalized within-repertoire ranks of inferred template counts. Generation probabilities in a later analysis came from a VDJ recombination model fitted to out-of-frame rearrangements, and those results were checked against IGoR. A later analysis scored TCR-TCR, TCR-HLA and TCR-CMV co-occurrence with hypergeometric tests, applying a repertoire-size bias correction to TCR pairs. In a later analysis, false discovery rates were estimated by permuting HLA or CMV assignments 20 times. In a later analysis, co-occurring TCRs were grouped with DBSCAN, and TCRdist sequence similarity was added when clustering was performed within HLA-allele-positive subsets. For co-occurrence clustering, repertoires with fewer than 30,000 or more than 120,000 public chains were excluded, along with five repertoires with anomalous nucleotide sharing. The table was pulled from immuneACCESS by TCRdb, which kept in-frame rearrangements only. Such tables lose some clones; where checked, under half of the loss comes from unresolved V genes, and the rest has no known cause. The V and J calls and the clone size are those of that table, but D and trimming were determined from the DNA. For this sample the table gives tens of thousands of clones, of which roughly 80% were detected only once. The ten largest clones represent approximately 2.6% of the sample.

In total, approximately 700 healthy bone marrow donors made up the cohort. All cohort members were sampled while nominally healthy, although unrecorded immune exposures were likely present. The donor tested CMV seronegative, placing the donor among the roughly 340 seronegative members of the cohort. A peripheral blood sample was collected from each donor, and TCR beta sequencing was performed on peripheral blood mononuclear cells. The Qiagen DNeasy Blood Extraction Kit was used to extract genomic DNA from the blood cell samples. The sample is drawn from a study of cytomegalovirus exposure and HLA in healthy donors (dated by TCRdb to about 2017). General notes on the study: According to an earlier analysis of 450 to 650 of the donors, 200 million or so T cells yielded some 120 million unique TCR beta sequences and about 300 Gb of sequence data. Around 330 gigabases of sequencing data and about 92 million unique TCR sequences made up an early release that covered about 640 HLA-typed donors. Of the roughly 400 genotyped donors, 75% to 85% were placed in the genetic ancestry cluster associated with self-reported Caucasian donors. The study aimed to test whether cataloging public T cell receptors could reveal signatures of past pathogen exposure. Using immunosequencing, the study profiled T cell repertoires from around 680 subjects and related those repertoires to cytomegalovirus serostatus. Besides the first cohort of 500 to 700 subjects, a separate validation cohort made up of over a hundred different subjects was used. The study combined high-throughput TCR immunosequencing, statistical association of individual TCRs with disease status, and machine learning to predict cytomegalovirus infection status. To study patterns of TCR occurrence, a later analysis re-analyzed previously published TCR beta repertoires from several hundred donors and added high-resolution HLA genotyping. Rather than drawing on any new phenotypic data, the later analysis identified candidate immune exposures from TCR beta sequences and the way those sequences occurred across donors. An earlier analysis of a few hundred of the donors applied high-throughput TCR beta sequencing to assess whether each TCR beta V gene segment acted as functional or pseudogenic. Donor age, sex, ethnicity and CMV serostatus were collected together with the repertoire data. In a later genetic analysis, genome-wide SNP genotypes for about three fifths of the roughly 670 donors were used, and that subset was treated as a discovery cohort. All discovery cohort repertoires had been generated on a single sequencing platform. HLA typing covered class I and class II loci at four-digit resolution. Typing coverage differed by locus: A, B, C, DRB1 and DQB1 were typed in roughly 629-640 donors, DQA1 in approximately 520, DPA1 in 600 to 610, and DPB1 in roughly 450. A handful of DR-DQ haplotypes were handled as single units for association and clustering because linkage in the cohort was strong. Among over 350 genotyped donors of the cohort, an average of around 240,000 unique TCR beta nucleotide sequences were sequenced per donor, roughly a sixth of them non-productive.

Trimming at the junction amounts to 2 bases on V and 5 bases on J, and the germline ends lie 7 bases apart. For CDR1 and CDR2, the germline V gene (reference sequence) lists SEHNR and FQNEAQ. There are 13 amino acids in the CDR3, from cysteine to phenylalanine inclusive. Only CDR3 DNA remains: 39 bases, in frame from the first base. Paper-wide results and their limitations: Specific HLA alleles were associated with 15,000 to 20,000 TCR beta sequences at a false discovery rate of 0.05 in a later analysis. A later analysis found that HLA-associated TCR beta chains were more clonally expanded and had lower generation probabilities than equally common non-associated chains. The classifier was reported to diagnose cytomegalovirus status with high specificity and sensitivity in both the original and validation cohorts. Because HLA typing was unavailable for some donors at each locus, only the typed subset was used in association tests. Because counts were too low, under 20 rarely observed V segments, including chromosome 9 orphons, were left out of the earlier analysis of about 620 of the donors. Compared with the approximately 670-donor mean, donors in an Asian-associated ancestry cluster had fewer N-insertions in productive TCRs, according to a later genetic analysis. This cohort had only TCR beta chains sequenced, and the lack of alpha or paired-chain data limited which features could be detected. According to a later analysis, TCR association rates differed among HLA loci, with DRB1 alleles showing the most associated TCRs and HLA-C alleles showing the fewest. Broadly in line with IMGT annotations, most TCR beta V segments showed up in productive rearrangements about 87% or about 30% of the time in an earlier analysis of several hundred of the donors. The 87-base-pair reads could not distinguish some IMGT-functional V segments, including TRBV6-2 and TRBV6-3, so those segments were excluded. The authors suggested that the approach could potentially be extended to other disease states and immunological phenotypes. V-gene and J-gene trimming of TCR beta chains was associated with a missense DCLRE1C variant in a later genetic analysis, and the association was replicated in an independent cohort. Assigning TCR associations to individual alleles was difficult when HLA alleles, especially DR and DQ, strongly co-occurred. A later analysis reported that several top co-occurrence clusters appeared linked to parvovirus B19, influenza, CMV and Epstein-Barr virus. A few of the identified cytomegalovirus-associated TCR beta chains were confirmed in vitro to be specific for cytomegalovirus antigens. Linkage disequilibrium might explain the correlated functional status among segregating V segments, but an unknown experimental factor could not be excluded. Roughly uniform sequencing depth across donors was assumed in presence/absence analyses, although this assumption may not hold. A cluster of highly shared sequence variants was judged likely to represent a technical artifact of the sequencing pipeline. In a later analysis, most CMV-associated TCR beta chains were found to appear HLA-restricted, with HLA associations seemingly driven largely by CMV exposure. CMV serostatus was the only immune exposure information available for the cohort. A further reported finding was that TCR beta sequences accurately predicted the HLA-A and HLA-B alleles for most subjects in the first cohort. The study listed around 160 TCR beta chains as associated with cytomegalovirus. Across donors, most TCR sequences were observed very rarely, whereas some public TCRs were present in many individuals.

The source of this sequence is a young man in good health and CMV-seronegative. Sequencing was done on a sample of PBMCs. The rearranged chain carries TRBV7-9 and TRBJ1-5; the D gene remains uncertain. The nucleotide sequence reads TGTGCCAGCAGCTTAAGGCGGGATCAGCCCCAGCATTTT. This codes for CASSLRRDQPQHF.